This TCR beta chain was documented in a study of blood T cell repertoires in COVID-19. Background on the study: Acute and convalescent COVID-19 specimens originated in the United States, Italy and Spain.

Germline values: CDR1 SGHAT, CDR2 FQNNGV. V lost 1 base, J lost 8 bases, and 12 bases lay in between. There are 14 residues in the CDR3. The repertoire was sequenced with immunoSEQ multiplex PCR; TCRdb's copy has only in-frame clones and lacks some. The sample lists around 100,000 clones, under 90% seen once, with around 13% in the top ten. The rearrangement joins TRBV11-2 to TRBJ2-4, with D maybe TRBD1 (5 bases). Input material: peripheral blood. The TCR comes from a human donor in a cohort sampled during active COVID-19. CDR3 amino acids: CASSLGLGADIQYF. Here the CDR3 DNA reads TGTGCCAGCAGCTTAGGTCTAGGGGCCGACATTCAGTACTTC.